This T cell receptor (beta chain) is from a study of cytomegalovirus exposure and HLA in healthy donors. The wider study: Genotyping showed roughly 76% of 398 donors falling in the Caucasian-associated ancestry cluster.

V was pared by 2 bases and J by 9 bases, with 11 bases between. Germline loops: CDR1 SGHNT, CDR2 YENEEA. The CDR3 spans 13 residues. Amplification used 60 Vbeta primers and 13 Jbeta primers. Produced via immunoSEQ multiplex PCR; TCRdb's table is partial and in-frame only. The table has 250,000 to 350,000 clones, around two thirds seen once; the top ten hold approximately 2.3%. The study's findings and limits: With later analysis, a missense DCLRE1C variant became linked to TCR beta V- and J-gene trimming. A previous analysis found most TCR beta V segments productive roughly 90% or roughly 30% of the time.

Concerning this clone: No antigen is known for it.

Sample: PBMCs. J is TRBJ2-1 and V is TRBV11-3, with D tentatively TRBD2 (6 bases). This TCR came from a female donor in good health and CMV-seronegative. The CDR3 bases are TGTGCCAGCAGCTTACAGGAGGGCTTTGAGCAGTTCTTC. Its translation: CASSLQEGFEQFF.